This entry lists 10 T cell receptor beta chains sequenced from one sample in a study of OX40 agonist ivuxolimab in advanced cancers. Produced via immunoSEQ multiplex PCR; TCRdb's table is partial and in-frame only. The sample includes about 61,000 clones, 89% of them seen just once. The sequencing used CD4+ or CD8+ T cells sorted from blood, collected in a trial of the OX40 agonist ivuxolimab. Receptors were obtained from an adult with an advanced solid tumor such as melanoma, head and neck, liver or kidney cancer.

The J gene is TRBJ2-3, the V gene TRBV27, with 9 bases identical to TRBD2. This CDR3 contains 17 residues. Trimming cost V 5 bases and J 0 bases; bases outside gene matches: 9. Germline V gene lookup returns CDR1 MNHEY and CDR2 SMNVEV (reference sequence). In nucleotides, the CDR3 is TGTGCCAGCAGTCCTACCGCGACTAGCGGAAGCACAGATACGCAGTATTTT. It translates to CASSPTATSGSTDTQYF.

This clone was recorded only once. The V and J genes are TRBV19 and TRBJ1-4, with a possible D match to TRBD1 (5 bases). Trimming cost V 5 bases and J 5 bases, with 24 bases left between them. In germline, CDR1 is LNHDA, CDR2 SQIVND (reference sequence). This CDR3 contains 18 residues. This CDR3 is CASSPRDDSPGWNEKLFF. The CDR3 region has the DNA TGTGCCAGTAGTCCGAGAGACGACAGTCCCGGATGGAATGAAAAACTGTTTTTT.

The rearrangement links TRBV7-8 to TRBJ2-7; D might be TRBD2 (6 bases). This CDR3 has 17 residues. The V gene lost 5 bases and the J gene lost 3 bases, with 23 bases spanning the gap. The germline V gene encodes CDR1 SGHVS and CDR2 FQNEAQ. The CDR3 DNA reads TGTGCCAGCAGCCCCACACTGGGGGGACTCCATCACTACGAGCAGTACTTC. Translated, it gives CASSPTLGGLHHYEQYF.

This clone was recorded only once. The chain employs TRBV30 and TRBJ2-3, with 14 positions matching TRBD2. The trim removed 2 bases at V and 5 bases at J, leaving 6 bases unmatched. Germline loops: CDR1 GTSNPN, CDR2 SVGIG (reference sequence). This CDR3 region has 16 residues. The CDR3 sequence is CAWSSGTSGSLDTQYF. DNA of the CDR3: TGTGCCTGGAGTTCCGGGACTAGCGGGAGTCTAGATACGCAGTATTTT.

V and J are TRBV28 and TRBJ2-5; the match to TRBD1 covers 7 bases. The CDR3 covers 14 residues. With V trimmed by 6 bases and J by 5 bases, 9 bases remained unmatched. Germline lookup yields CDR1 MDHEN and CDR2 SYDVKM. The CDR3: CASSPPGQWETQYF. DNA of the CDR3: TGTGCCAGCAGCCCGCCGGGACAGTGGGAGACCCAGTACTTC.

This clone was counted once. The V and J genes are TRBV4-3 and TRBJ2-7; D may correspond to TRBD1 or TRBD2 (5 bases each). The germline V and J ends were trimmed by 0 bases and 2 bases, with 11 bases remaining between them. Germline CDR1 and CDR2: LGHNA and YSLEER. The CDR3 spans 15 residues. The CDR3 coding sequence is TGCGCCAGCAGCCAAGATCGGCAGGGAGCCTACGAGCAGTACTTC. It is translated as CASSQDRQGAYEQYF.

This rearrangement joins TRBV15 to TRBJ1-6; 7 positions match TRBD1. Per germline, CDR1 LNHNV and CDR2 YYDKDF (reference sequence). Germline trimming cut 7 bases from V and 6 bases from J; bases unmatched to any gene: 3. The CDR3 loop spans 13 amino acids. The CDR3 region has the DNA TGTGCCACCACCGGGACAGCTAATTCACCCCTCCACTTT. Its translation is CATTGTANSPLHF.

This clone was counted only a few times. This chain connects TRBV11-2 to TRBJ1-1; possibly TRBD1 for D (5 bases). The germline V and J ends were trimmed by 5 bases and 1 base, with 8 bases remaining between them. The CDR3 totals 13 residues. The germline gives CDR1 SGHAT, CDR2 FQNNGV. The CDR3 region is CASSPTENTEAFF. In DNA, the CDR3 is TGTGCCAGCAGCCCGACAGAGAACACTGAAGCTTTCTTT.

This chain uses TRBV9 with TRBJ1-2; maybe TRBD1 (5 bases). V gave up 0 bases and J gave up 2 bases, with 11 bases separating them. In germline, CDR1 is SGDLS, CDR2 YYNGEE. This CDR3 has 15 residues. The CDR3 region is CASSVDSGGNYGYTF. As DNA, the CDR3 is TGTGCCAGCAGCGTAGATTCGGGGGGGAACTATGGCTACACCTTC.

The chain carries TRBV27 and TRBJ1-5, with D unresolved. There are 15 residues in the CDR3. V was trimmed by 8 bases and J by 11 bases, leaving 25 bases between them. Germline lookup yields CDR1 MNHEY and CDR2 SMNVEV (reference sequence). The CDR3 nucleotides are TGTGCCAGCCAACCGACTTTGGGCCTTGAGGTGTCCCAGCATTTT. Translation gives CASQPTLGLEVSQHF.